This T cell receptor (beta chain) was recovered during a study of T cells in Graves' hyperthyroidism and ophthalmopathy. Study conclusions and caveats: Classification by a 13 V-J model distinguished ophthalmopathy from stable hyperthyroidism. Ophthalmopathy, as predicted by the model, came a median 6.5 months after the prediction. Appearing also in blood were most of the thyroid clonotypes expanded above 0.001.

V lost 0 bases, J lost 2 bases, and 8 bases lay in between. Looked up from germline, CDR1 is LGHNA and CDR2 is YSLEER. CDR3 size: 14 residues. To note about this clonotype: Its antigen remains unknown.

Investigators excluded patients with uncontrolled infection, other autoimmune disease, pregnancy or lactation. Researchers amplified the TCR beta CDR3 regions from RNA transcripts. HTBI primers drove first-round RT-PCR of the TCR CDR3. MiXCR, applied by TCRdb to the multiplex PCR reads, yields one record per CDR3 protein. The table includes over 500,000 distinct CDR3 sequences, about 16% detected once. The rearrangement joins TRBV4-3 to TRBJ2-7; D is uncertain. The specimen was blood. The sequence was obtained from a woman in her twenties or thirties with Graves' ophthalmopathy. CDR3 coding DNA: TGCGCCAGCAGCCAAGATGACCGAGCCTACGAGCAGTACTTC. Protein product: CASSQDDRAYEQYF.